The present T cell receptor beta chain was sequenced within a study of blood T cell repertoires in COVID-19. The CDR3 is made up of 11 amino acids. Clones were read by immunoSEQ multiplex PCR, and TCRdb kept only the in-frame ones, dropping some. The table lists around 330,000 clones, 85% of them singletons. Details on this clone: The junction shows a germline mismatch at one end, possibly a read error.

The chain carries TRBV12-3 or TRBV12-4 and TRBJ1-2, with no clear D. The sequence was obtained from a woman in her 30s who had been exposed to COVID-19. Sequenced sample: PBMCs or T cells enriched from blood (not recorded which). CDR3 DNA: TGTGCCAGCAGTCGAAGAGGGCATGCGAGCTTC. This codes for CASSRRGHASF.